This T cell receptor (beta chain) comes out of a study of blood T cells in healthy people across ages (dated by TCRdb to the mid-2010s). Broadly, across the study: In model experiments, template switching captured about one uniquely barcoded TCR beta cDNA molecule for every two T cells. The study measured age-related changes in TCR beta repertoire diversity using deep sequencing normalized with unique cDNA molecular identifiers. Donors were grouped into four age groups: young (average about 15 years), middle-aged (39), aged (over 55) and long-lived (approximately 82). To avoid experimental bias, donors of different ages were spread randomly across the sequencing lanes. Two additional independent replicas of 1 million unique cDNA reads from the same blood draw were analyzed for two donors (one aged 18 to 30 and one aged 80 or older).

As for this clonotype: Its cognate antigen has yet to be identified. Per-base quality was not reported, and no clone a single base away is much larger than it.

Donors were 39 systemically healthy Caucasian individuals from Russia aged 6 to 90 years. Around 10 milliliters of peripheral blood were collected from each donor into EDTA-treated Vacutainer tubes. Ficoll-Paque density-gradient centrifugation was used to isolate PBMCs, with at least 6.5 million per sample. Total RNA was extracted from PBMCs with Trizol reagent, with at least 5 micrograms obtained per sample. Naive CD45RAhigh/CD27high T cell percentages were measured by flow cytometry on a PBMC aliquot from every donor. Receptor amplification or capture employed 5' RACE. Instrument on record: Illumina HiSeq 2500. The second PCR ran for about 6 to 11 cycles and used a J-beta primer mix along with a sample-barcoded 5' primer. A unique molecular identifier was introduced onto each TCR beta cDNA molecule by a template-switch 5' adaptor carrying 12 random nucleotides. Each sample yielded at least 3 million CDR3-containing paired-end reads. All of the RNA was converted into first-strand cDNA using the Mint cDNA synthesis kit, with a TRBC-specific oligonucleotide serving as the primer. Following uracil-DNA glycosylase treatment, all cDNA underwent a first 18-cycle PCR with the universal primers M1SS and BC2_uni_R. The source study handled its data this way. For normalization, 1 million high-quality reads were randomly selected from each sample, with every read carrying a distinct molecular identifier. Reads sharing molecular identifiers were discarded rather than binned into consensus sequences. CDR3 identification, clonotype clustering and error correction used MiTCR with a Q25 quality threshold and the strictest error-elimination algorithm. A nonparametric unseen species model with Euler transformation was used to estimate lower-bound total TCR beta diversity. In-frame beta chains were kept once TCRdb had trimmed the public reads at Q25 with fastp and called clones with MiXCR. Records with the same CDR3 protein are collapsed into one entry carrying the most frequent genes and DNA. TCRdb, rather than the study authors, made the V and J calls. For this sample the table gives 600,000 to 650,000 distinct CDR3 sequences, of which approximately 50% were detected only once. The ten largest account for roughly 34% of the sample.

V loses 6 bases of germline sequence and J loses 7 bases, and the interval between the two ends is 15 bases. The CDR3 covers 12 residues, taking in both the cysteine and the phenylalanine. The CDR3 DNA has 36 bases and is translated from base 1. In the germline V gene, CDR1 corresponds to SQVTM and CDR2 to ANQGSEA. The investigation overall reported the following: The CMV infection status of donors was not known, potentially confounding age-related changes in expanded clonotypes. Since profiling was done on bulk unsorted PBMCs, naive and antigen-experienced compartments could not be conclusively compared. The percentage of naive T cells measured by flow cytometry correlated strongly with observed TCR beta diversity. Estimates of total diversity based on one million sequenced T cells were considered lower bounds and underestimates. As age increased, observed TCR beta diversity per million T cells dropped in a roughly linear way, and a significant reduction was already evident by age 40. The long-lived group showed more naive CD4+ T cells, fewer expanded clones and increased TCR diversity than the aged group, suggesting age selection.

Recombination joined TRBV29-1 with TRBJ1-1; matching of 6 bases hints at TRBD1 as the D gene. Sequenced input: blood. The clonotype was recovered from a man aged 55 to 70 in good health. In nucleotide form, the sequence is TGCAGCGTCGCACGGGGGCCGAGTGAAGCTTTCTTT. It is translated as CSVARGPSEAFF.